This T cell receptor beta chain was recorded in a study of graft-versus-host responses after intestinal transplantation. Across the study: Those transplanted obtained multivisceral, liver-intestinal, or isolated intestinal grafts. Anti-thymocyte globulin was used for induction in all recipients, who then took tacrolimus and steroids for roughly 3 years.

V was cut by 1 base and J by 5 bases, with 8 bases left in between. Germline V gene lookup returns CDR1 MNHEY and CDR2 SMNVEV (reference sequence). This CDR3 spans 13 amino acids. Turning to this clone: Its target is not known.

Whole-study findings and limits: Recipient marrow held GvH clones, some first seen in ileum or blood. Early post-transplant falls in HvG clones accompanied the peak levels of circulating GvH clones.

Profiling relied on immunoSEQ multiplex PCR, and the TCRdb table lists in-frame clones only, not all of them. The profile shows about 78,000 clones, around 90% of them singletons. V is TRBV27 and J is TRBJ1-1; D is uncertain. This clonotype was sampled from a human donor who was the organ donor for an intestinal transplant. The sample consisted of unstimulated CD8+ T cells sorted from spleen or lymph node cells, taken before transplant. CDR3 region: CASSLLRGTEAFF. The CDR3 DNA reads as TGTGCCAGCAGTTTATTGCGGGGAACTGAAGCTTTCTTT.